This T cell receptor beta chain was identified in a study of T cell responses to AZD1222 COVID-19 vaccine (dated by TCRdb to the early 2020s). A note on the overall study: TCR sequencing was performed for about 240 trial participants, of whom roughly 200 were given two doses of AZD1222 and around 26 were given two doses of MenACWY control vaccine. Enrollment into the trials was organized by age into subgroups of 18-55, 56-69 and 70-plus years, and those subgroups contained around 150, 28 and 57 TCR-sequenced participants, respectively.

What this sample's time point label stands for: about 28 days (+/-7) after the second vaccine dose. AZD1222 recipients given second doses at about 4 weeks or at about 12 weeks were pooled, since spike-specific TCR depth and breadth were not found to differ between the two schedules. Vaccinee samples were obtained from the UK trials COV001 and COV002, which included a single-blind randomized controlled phase 2/3 trial of AZD1222 (ChAdOx1 nCoV-19) in healthy adults. Trial participant PBMC samples were collected at day 0 and day 28 after the second dose for TCRbeta chain sequencing. What the work shows at the level of the full study, not this receptor alone: Reportedly, almost half of the unique spike-specific TCRs recognized epitopes lying outside the regions that are mutated in the B.1.351 and B.1.1.7 variants. Participants were mostly white British and included more females than males, and it was suggested by the authors that clonal diversity may have been underestimated. Conclusions about previously exposed vaccinees were limited because only six AZD1222 recipients were SARS-CoV-2 seropositive at baseline. The 56-69-year group was small, and its depth increase did not reach significance, likely because of low power. CD4 TCRs associated with the vaccine covered the entire spike protein, and the dominant responses were in regions 160-218 and 743-854. A significant rise in spike-specific TCR breadth and depth was observed after two AZD1222 doses relative to day 0 and relative to MenACWY recipients. Because no samples from the day 14 peak response were available, repertoires could be characterized only after the peak T cell response.

The CDR3 regions of human TCRbeta chains were analyzed by immunosequencing. As for how the authors treated the data: TCRs in the repertoires were compared against a reference library of SARS-CoV-2-specific TCRs that had been generated with the MIRA antigen-specificity platform. Breadth was defined as the fraction of unique TCRs that were SARS-CoV-2-associated, and depth was defined as the fraction of total T cells that were SARS-CoV-2-associated. Each spike-specific TCR was assigned to its reactive spike region and to a CD4 or CD8 class using the MIRA data. Log10-transformed breadth and depth values were compared by one-way ANOVA with Sidak's multiple comparisons tests. The clones in this table, taken by TCRdb from immuneACCESS, are in-frame only. Not every clone is retained; where verified, under half of the shortfall comes from an unresolved V gene, and the cause of the rest is unknown. V, J and clone size derive from that table, while D and trimming were established from the DNA sequence. This sample comprises roughly 150,000 clones, less than 95% of them detected only once. 5% to 6.5% of the sample goes to the ten largest clones.

A word on this clone: Its antigen remains unidentified. No base-level quality is on record; no much larger clone is a single base apart.

Per the germline V gene, SGHRS is the CDR1 and YFSETQ is the CDR2. V is shortened by 5 bases, J by 12 bases, and the region joining them spans 24 bases. The CDR3 measures 14 amino acids from cysteine to phenylalanine. Left in the record is the CDR3 DNA by itself, 42 bases read in frame from the first base. The origin of this receptor is an adult who received the AZD1222 COVID-19 vaccine. The sequence is built from TRBV5-1 and TRBJ2-7; the D gene is possibly TRBD1 or TRBD2, with 5 bases matching each. Sequencing used peripheral blood, obtained 28 days after the second AZD1222 dose. CDR3 reads: CASSPEPTGGSWYF. The DNA sequence is given as TGCGCCAGCAGTCCGGAACCAACAGGCGGGTCTTGGTACTTC.